This T cell receptor beta chain is drawn from a study of blood T cell repertoires in COVID-19. Study details: Sites across the United States, Italy and Spain contributed samples from acute and convalescent COVID-19.

V lost 6 bases to trimming and J lost 0 bases, with 12 bases between them. Germline values: CDR1 SQVTM, CDR2 ANQGSEA. This CDR3 comprises 14 residues. Repertoires were generated with immunoSEQ multiplex PCR, while TCRdb's copy carries only in-frame clones and drops some. In the table there are fewer than 300,000 clones, more than 75% of which are singletons. This chain connects TRBV29-1 to TRBJ2-1; tentative D call: TRBD1 (5 bases). The source material was peripheral blood. The sequence came from a man over 45 with COVID-19, enrolled during active disease. In nucleotides, the CDR3 is TGCAGCGTAAAGGGGAAGAGCTCCTACAATGAGCAGTTCTTC. Translation: CSVKGKSSYNEQFF.